The rows below give T cell receptor beta chains drawn from one sample of a study of blood T cells in healthy people across ages. MiXCR was run by TCRdb on the 5' RACE reads, yielding one entry per CDR3 protein. The sample gives some 1.1 million distinct CDR3 sequences, 35% to 40% of which show up once; 10% to 15% is in the top ten. The sample comprised blood. All receptors come from a man aged 18 to 29 in good health. Both conserved end residues are part of each CDR3. The D gene is left open where the match is weak. For some rows the clone size is stated as once, few or many, or as a class when expanded; others skip it.

j_call clone_size d_call v_call cdr3_aa cdr3_nt
TRBJ2-1 many . TRBV5-1 CASSSQYNEQFF TGCGCCAGCAGCAGCCAGTACAATGAGCAGTTCTTC
TRBJ1-2 . TRBD1 TRBV7-9 CASSFGGYSGTGTNYGYTF TGTGCCAGCAGCTTTGGGGGTTACTCCGGGACAGGGACAAACTATGGCTACACCTTC
TRBJ1-1 . . TRBV9 CASSVDHGMNTEAFF TGTGCCAGCAGCGTAGATCATGGGATGAACACTGAAGCTTTCTTT
TRBJ2-1 . TRBD1 TRBV20-1 CSALGQGDNNEQFF TGCAGTGCCCTCGGACAGGGGGATAACAATGAGCAGTTCTTC
TRBJ1-2 . TRBD1 TRBV24-1 CATSSGTGINGYTF TGTGCCACCAGCTCCGGGACAGGGATTAATGGCTACACCTTC
TRBJ1-1 . . TRBV12-3/TRBV12-4 CASPPRGRKTEAFF TGTGCCAGCCCCCCTAGGGGTAGGAAAACTGAAGCTTTCTTT
TRBJ1-2 few . TRBV6-5 CATREGPNFYGYTF TGTGCCACCCGGGAGGGCCCAAACTTCTATGGCTACACCTTC
TRBJ1-2 many TRBD1 TRBV12-3/TRBV12-4 CASSADRGNYGYTF TGCGCCAGCAGCGCGGACAGGGGTAACTATGGCTACACCTTC
TRBJ1-1 . TRBD1 TRBV4-3 CASSQETGGRTEAFF TGCGCCAGCAGCCAAGAGACAGGGGGTCGAACTGAAGCTTTCTTT
TRBJ2-1 . . TRBV7-8 CASSFPIPGRGSDEQFF TGTGCCAGCAGCTTTCCTATTCCGGGACGGGGGTCGGATGAGCAGTTCTTC
TRBJ2-1 . TRBD2 TRBV20-1 CSAHGTSGYNEQFF TGCAGTGCTCACGGGACTAGCGGGTACAATGAGCAGTTCTTC
TRBJ1-2 few . TRBV5-5 CASSFGGASYGYTF TGTGCCAGCAGCTTTGGGGGTGCGAGCTATGGCTACACCTTC
TRBJ1-5 . . TRBV20-1 CSAGGQGGNQPQHF TGCAGTGCTGGGGGGCAAGGGGGCAATCAGCCCCAGCATTTT